The next 8 T cell receptor beta chains were all read from a single sample in a study of cytomegalovirus exposure and HLA in healthy donors. The method was immunoSEQ multiplex PCR; TCRdb's version includes in-frame clones alone and lacks a portion of them. Of approximately 260,000 clones in the sample, approximately 84% were seen once. Sequencing input: PBMCs. Receptors were obtained from a woman in her twenties or thirties in good health and CMV-seropositive.

V is TRBV10-1 and J is TRBJ2-7, with 9 bases aligning to TRBD1. The V gene's germline CDR1 is WNHNN and CDR2 SYGVQD (reference sequence). V lost 3 bases to trimming and J lost 7 bases; unmatched junction nucleotides: 10. CDR3 length: 15 amino acids. The CDR3 loop reads CASSDVGQGTGEQYF. CDR3 DNA: TGCGCCAGCAGTGATGTGGGACAGGGAACGGGGGAGCAGTACTTC.

CDR3 DNA sequence: TGCGCCAGCACTTTCTACAGGGCAACTAATGAAAAACTGTTTTTT. Amino acids: CASTFYRATNEKLFF. This rearrangement joins TRBV5-1 to TRBJ1-4; maybe TRBD1 (6 bases). Germline V lookup: CDR1 SGHRS, CDR2 YFSETQ. The CDR3 length is 15 residues. V was cut by 6 bases and J by 0 bases, with 12 bases left in between.

This chain joins TRBV5-1 and TRBJ2-1; 7 nucleotides align to TRBD1. Trimming cost V 0 bases and J 8 bases; bases outside gene matches: 2. This CDR3 spans 13 amino acids. Per germline, CDR1 SGHRS and CDR2 YFSETQ. The CDR3, as DNA: TGCGCCAGCAGCTTGGAGGGGGCTGATGAGCAGTTCTTC. It yields the protein CASSLEGADEQFF.

V usage is TRBV30 and J usage is TRBJ2-5; D is perhaps TRBD2 (5 bases). Germline CDR1 and CDR2: GTSNPN and SVGIG (reference sequence). The ends were cut back, 5 bases at V and 5 bases at J, with 12 bases in the middle. The CDR3 spans 12 residues. The CDR3 DNA is TGTGCCTGGGGAGGTTTATGGGAGACCCAGTACTTC. It is translated as CAWGGLWETQYF.

This clone was seen once. V is TRBV10-2 and J is TRBJ2-3; a possible D gene is TRBD2 (5 bases). From germline, CDR1 is WSHSY and CDR2 SAAADI. Trimming left V 2 bases short and J 8 bases short, with 11 bases between. The CDR3 spans 13 residues. The CDR3 reads CASSERQSGTQYF. The CDR3, as DNA: TGCGCCAGCAGTGAGAGGCAAAGCGGTACGCAGTATTTT.

This CDR3 is CASSVWGGDNLSNQPQHF. The CDR3 DNA reads as TGTGCCAGCAGTGTATGGGGGGGGGACAACCTTAGCAATCAGCCCCAGCATTTT. The chain links TRBV6-1 to TRBJ1-5; TRBD1 might be the D (6 bases). The germline V and J ends were trimmed by 4 bases and 0 bases, with 19 bases remaining between them. This CDR3 has 18 residues. Germline V lookup: CDR1 MNHNS, CDR2 SASEGT.

This sequence joins TRBV4-1 and TRBJ1-2, with 12 bases lining up with TRBD1. This CDR3 spans 15 amino acids. Germline V gene lookup returns CDR1 MGHRA and CDR2 YSYEKL. V lost 7 bases to trimming and J lost 4 bases; unmatched junction nucleotides: 7. CDR3 loop: CASTGTGGRTYGYTF. The CDR3 region has the DNA TGCGCCAGCACCGGGACAGGGGGCCGGACCTATGGCTACACCTTC.

The gene calls are TRBV29-1 and TRBJ2-1, with TRBD2 matching 12 bases. The V gene's germline CDR1 is SQVTM and CDR2 ANQGSEA. This CDR3 has 15 amino acids. The junction had 7 bases not matched to a gene; V was cut back by 4 bases and J by 6 bases. The CDR3: CSVVSSGRAFNEQFF. CDR3 nucleotides: TGCAGCGTTGTCTCTAGCGGGAGGGCCTTCAATGAGCAGTTCTTC.